This T cell receptor beta chain is drawn from a study of T cell clonotyping in hematopoietic cell transplantation. Study at large: Recipient samples before transplant were obtained post-cytoreduction. Findings and caveats of the study: Pathologically expanded recipient clonotypes increased progressively from day 30 to day 180 as diversity fell. Without cell sorting, CD4 versus CD8 contributions remain unresolved.

The CDR3 covers 14 residues. V shed 4 bases and J 12 bases; nucleotides not matched to a gene: 12. The germline V gene encodes CDR1 MNHNS and CDR2 SASEGT. TCRdb's table, derived via immunoSEQ multiplex PCR, lists solely in-frame clones and lacks some. The sample lists fewer than 25,000 clones; approximately 80% were seen once. Indicated time point: recipient sample about 28 days before transplant, after cytoreduction. Samples: about 28 days before transplant, then days 30, 100 and 180 after. As concerns this clone: Its target is not known.

The V gene is TRBV6-1, the J gene TRBJ2-7; 10 nucleotides match TRBD1. The specimen comprised peripheral blood mononuclear cells, sampled before stem cell transplant. The sequence was collected from a man aged 55 to 70 with acute myeloid leukemia. Some clones in this sample may be carry-over from other donors' samples. CDR3 DNA sequence: TGTGCCAGCAGTGTGTCCGGGACAGGGGCCGTTGGGTACTTC. This sequence encodes CASSVSGTGAVGYF.